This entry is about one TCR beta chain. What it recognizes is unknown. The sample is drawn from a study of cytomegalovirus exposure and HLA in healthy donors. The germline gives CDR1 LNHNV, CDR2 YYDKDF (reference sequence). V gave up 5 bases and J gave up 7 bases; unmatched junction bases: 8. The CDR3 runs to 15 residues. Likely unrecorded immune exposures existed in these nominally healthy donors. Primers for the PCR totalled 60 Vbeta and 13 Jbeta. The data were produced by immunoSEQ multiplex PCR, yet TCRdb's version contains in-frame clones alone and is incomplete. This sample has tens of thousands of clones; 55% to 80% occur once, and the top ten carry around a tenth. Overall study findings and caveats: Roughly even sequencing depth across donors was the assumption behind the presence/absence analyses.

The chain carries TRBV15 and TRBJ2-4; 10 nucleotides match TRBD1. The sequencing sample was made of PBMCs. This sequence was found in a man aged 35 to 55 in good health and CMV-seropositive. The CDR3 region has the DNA TGTGCCACCAGCTCGCGACAGGGGGCGGGCAACATTCAGTACTTC. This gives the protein CATSSRQGAGNIQYF.